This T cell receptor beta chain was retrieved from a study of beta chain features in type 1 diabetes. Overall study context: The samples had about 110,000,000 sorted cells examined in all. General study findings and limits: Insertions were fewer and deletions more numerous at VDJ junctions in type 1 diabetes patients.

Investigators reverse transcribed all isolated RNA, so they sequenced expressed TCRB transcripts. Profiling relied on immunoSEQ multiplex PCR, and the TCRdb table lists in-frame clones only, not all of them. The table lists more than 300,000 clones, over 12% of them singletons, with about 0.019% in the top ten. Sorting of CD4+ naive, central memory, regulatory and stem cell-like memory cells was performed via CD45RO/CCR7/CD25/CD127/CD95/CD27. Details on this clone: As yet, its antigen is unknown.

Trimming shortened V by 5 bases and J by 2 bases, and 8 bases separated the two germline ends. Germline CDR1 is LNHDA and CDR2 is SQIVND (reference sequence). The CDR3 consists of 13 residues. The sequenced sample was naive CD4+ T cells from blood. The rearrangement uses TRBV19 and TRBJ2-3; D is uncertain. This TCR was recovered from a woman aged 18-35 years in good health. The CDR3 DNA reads TGTGCCAGTAGTGACACCTTCACAGATACGCAGTATTTT. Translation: CASSDTFTDTQYF.